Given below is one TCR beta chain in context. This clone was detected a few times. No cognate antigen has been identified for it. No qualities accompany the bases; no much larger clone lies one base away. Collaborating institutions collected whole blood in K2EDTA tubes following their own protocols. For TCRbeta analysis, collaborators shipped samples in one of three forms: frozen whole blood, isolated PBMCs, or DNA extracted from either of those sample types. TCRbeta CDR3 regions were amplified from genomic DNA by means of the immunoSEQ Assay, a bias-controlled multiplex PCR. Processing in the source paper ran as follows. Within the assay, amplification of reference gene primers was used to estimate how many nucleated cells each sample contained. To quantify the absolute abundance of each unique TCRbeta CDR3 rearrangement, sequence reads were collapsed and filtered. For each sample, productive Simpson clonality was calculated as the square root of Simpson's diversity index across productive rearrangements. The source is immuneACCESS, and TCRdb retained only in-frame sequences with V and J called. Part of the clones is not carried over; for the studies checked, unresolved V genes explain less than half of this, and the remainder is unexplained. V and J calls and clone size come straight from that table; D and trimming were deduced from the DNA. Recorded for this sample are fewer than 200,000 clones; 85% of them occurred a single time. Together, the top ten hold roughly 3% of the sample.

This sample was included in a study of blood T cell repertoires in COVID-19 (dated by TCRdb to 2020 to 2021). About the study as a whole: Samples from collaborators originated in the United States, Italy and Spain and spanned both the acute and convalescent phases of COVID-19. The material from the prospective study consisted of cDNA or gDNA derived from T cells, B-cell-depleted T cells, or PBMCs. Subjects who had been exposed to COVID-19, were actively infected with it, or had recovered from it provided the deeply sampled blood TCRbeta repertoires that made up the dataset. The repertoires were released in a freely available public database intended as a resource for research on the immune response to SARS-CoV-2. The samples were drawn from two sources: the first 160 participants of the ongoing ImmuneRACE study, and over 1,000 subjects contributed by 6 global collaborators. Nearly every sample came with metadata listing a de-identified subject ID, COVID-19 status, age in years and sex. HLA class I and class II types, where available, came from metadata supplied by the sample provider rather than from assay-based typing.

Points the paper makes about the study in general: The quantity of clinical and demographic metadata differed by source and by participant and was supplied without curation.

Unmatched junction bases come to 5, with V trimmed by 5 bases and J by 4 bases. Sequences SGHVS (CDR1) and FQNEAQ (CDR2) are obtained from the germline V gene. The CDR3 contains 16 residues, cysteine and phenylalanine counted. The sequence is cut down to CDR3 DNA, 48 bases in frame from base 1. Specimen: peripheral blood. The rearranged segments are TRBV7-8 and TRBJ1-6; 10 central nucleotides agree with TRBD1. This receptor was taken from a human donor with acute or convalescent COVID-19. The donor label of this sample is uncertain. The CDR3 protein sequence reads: CASSLGTGAYNSPLHF. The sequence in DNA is TGTGCCAGCAGCCTAGGGACAGGGGCGTATAATTCACCCCTCCACTTT.